This T cell receptor beta chain originates from a study of long-term antiretroviral therapy in people with HIV. Going into DNA extraction, samples held about 1-11 million cryopreserved PBMC. CDR1 MNHNY and CDR2 SVGAGI come from the germline V gene (reference sequence). The CDR3 loop spans 15 amino acids. The ends lost 6 bases at V and 2 bases at J; junction bases unmatched: 7. With survey level as its setting, the immunoSEQ assay was v3.0. Using immunoSEQ multiplex PCR, the repertoire was profiled, and TCRdb retains in-frame clones only, with some absent. There are 29,000 or so clones in the sample; 90% to 95% occur only once, and less than 3% lies in the top ten.

This material consisted of unsorted PBMCs, taken around 7.4 years after starting antiretroviral therapy. This receptor was obtained from a man aged 45-60 years with HIV. The chain combines TRBV6-6 with TRBJ2-7; 10 bases map to TRBD1. The CDR3 region is CASSPGTGVTYEQYF. The CDR3 DNA follows: TGTGCCAGCAGCCCGGGGACAGGGGTCACCTACGAGCAGTACTTC.